The rows below give T cell receptor beta chains drawn from one sample of a study of technical replicates of blood from several donors. TCRdb's copy holds only in-frame clones and misses some; the assay was immunoSEQ multiplex PCR. The data show roughly 70,000 clones, about 97% seen once. The sequenced material came from T cells isolated from PBMCs. The receptors here all came from a human donor in good health. Both conserved end residues are part of each CDR3. A D gene is named only where the DNA matches it firmly. Size is omitted from some rows. Given values are once, few, many or a class for expanded clones.

>TRBV4-1|TRBD1|TRBJ1-2|once
TGCGCCAGCAGTTGGACAGGGACTAACTATGGCTACACCTTC
CASSWTGTNYGYTF
>TRBV6-1|.|TRBJ2-7|once
TGTGCCAGCAGACCAATGCAGTCAAGCGGCTACGAGCAGTACTTC
CASRPMQSSGYEQYF
>TRBV19|TRBD1|TRBJ1-5|.
TGTGCCAGTAATCAGGGGGCAGACCTTCCTCCCCAGCATTTT
CASNQGADLPPQHF
>TRBV5-6|.|TRBJ1-1|.
TGTGCCAGCAGCGGGCAGGCGAGATCCAACACTGAAGCTTTCTTT
CASSGQARSNTEAFF
>TRBV27|.|TRBJ2-1|once
TGTGCCAGCAGTTTGGGGCCGAGCTCCTACAATGAGCAGTTCTTC
CASSLGPSSYNEQFF
>TRBV29-1|TRBD1|TRBJ2-7|.
TGCAGCGCCCAAGACAGGGGGCCCCACGAGCAGTACTTC
CSAQDRGPHEQYF
>TRBV11-2|.|TRBJ1-3|.
TGTGCCAGCAGGGTCGGGGTGCGAACACACGTTCGCTCTGGAAACACCATATATTTT
CASRVGVRTHVRSGNTIYF
>TRBV27|.|TRBJ2-7|.
TGTGCCACCTGGACTCTTAGCTCCTACGAGCAGTACTTC
CATWTLSSYEQYF
>TRBV9|TRBD2|TRBJ2-3|.
TGTGCCAGCGGCGGGAGGGCCGGAACAGATACGCAGTATTTT
CASGGRAGTDTQYF
>TRBV27|.|TRBJ2-1|.
TGTGCCAGCAGTTCCAGGGAAATATCTGGCAATGAGCAGTTCTTC
CASSSREISGNEQFF
>TRBV11-3|TRBD2|TRBJ2-3|.
TGTGCCAGCAGCTTAGCGGCGGGAGCGACAGATACGCAGTATTTT
CASSLAAGATDTQYF
>TRBV6-5|.|TRBJ1-1|.
TGTGCCAGCAGAGACAGGTCTGAAGCTTTCTTT
CASRDRSEAFF
>TRBV7-3|.|TRBJ2-2|once
TGTGCCAGCAGCTCAGGGTTGAACACCGGGGAGCTGTTTTTT
CASSSGLNTGELFF
>TRBV9|TRBD2|TRBJ2-5|.
TGTGCCAGCAGCGTAGCTACAATGGGACTAGCGGGACAAGAGACCCAGTACTTC
CASSVATMGLAGQETQYF
>TRBV7-9|.|TRBJ2-7|.
TGTGCCAGCAGCTTCCCCTCGAGCTCCTACGAGCAGTACTTC
CASSFPSSSYEQYF
>TRBV28|TRBD1|TRBJ2-7|.
TGTGCCAGCAGTTTGGGGACAGGGGCATACGAGCAGTACTTC
CASSLGTGAYEQYF
>TRBV4-2|.|TRBJ1-3|few
TGTGCCAGCAGCCAGCACAAAGACTCCTCTGGAAACACCATATATTTT
CASSQHKDSSGNTIYF
>TRBV7-2|TRBD2|TRBJ2-7|once
TGTGCCAGCAGCTTAACTAGCGGGAGGAAGGACGAGCAGTACTTC
CASSLTSGRKDEQYF
>TRBV6-5|.|TRBJ2-5|.
TGTGCCAGCAGCACCACCGGCGGACAACAAGAGACCCAGTACTTC
CASSTTGGQQETQYF
>TRBV7-9|TRBD2|TRBJ2-5|.
TGTGCCAGCGCCCTAGCGGGAGGGTTAGAGACCCAGTACTTC
CASALAGGLETQYF
>TRBV19|TRBD2|TRBJ2-5|.
TGTGCCAGTAGTATCACGGGCGGGAGGGAATTCCAAGAGACCCAGTACTTC
CASSITGGREFQETQYF
>TRBV10-3|TRBD2|TRBJ2-7|.
TGTGCCACGTTAGCGGGAGAGGGAGAGCAGTACTTC
CATLAGEGEQYF
>TRBV7-3|.|TRBJ2-1|.
TGTGCCAGCAGCCAGGGACTCCACAATGAGCAGTTCTTC
CASSQGLHNEQFF
>TRBV4-2|.|TRBJ2-7|.
TGTGCCAGCAGCCAAGGCGCCTCCTACGAGCAGTACTTC
CASSQGASYEQYF
>TRBV2|.|TRBJ2-6|.
TGTGCCAGCAGTGAGCTGAGCTCTGGGGCCAACGTCCTGACTTTC
CASSELSSGANVLTF
>TRBV4-3|.|TRBJ2-2|.
TGCGCCAGCAGCCAAGAAAACTTCGCCAGGGAGCTGTTTTTT
CASSQENFARELFF
>TRBV19|TRBD1|TRBJ2-3|.
TGTGCCAGTAGTACGACAGGGGGCTTCACAGATACGCAGTATTTT
CASSTTGGFTDTQYF
>TRBV10-1|.|TRBJ1-1|.
TGCGCCAGCAGTGATCAAACAGGGAACACTGAAGCTTTCTTT
CASSDQTGNTEAFF
>TRBV6-5|.|TRBJ1-2|once
TGTGCCAGCAGTTACGGTGGGCCCGGCTACACCTTC
CASSYGGPGYTF
>TRBV23-1|TRBD1|TRBJ2-7|.
TGCGCCAGCAGTCAACTCGGACAGGACGAGCAGTACTTC
CASSQLGQDEQYF
>TRBV30|.|TRBJ1-1|.
TGTGCCTGGAGTCCGGTGAACACTGAAGCTTTCTTT
CAWSPVNTEAFF
>TRBV6-4|TRBD2|TRBJ2-1|.
TGTGCCAGCAGCCGAGGGACTAGCGGGAGATTAGGGGGCTACAATGAGCAGTTCTTC
CASSRGTSGRLGGYNEQFF
>TRBV7-9|.|TRBJ2-2|.
TGTGCCAGCAGCTTATTATCCGGGGAGCTGTTTTTT
CASSLLSGELFF
>TRBV11-2|.|TRBJ1-2|.
TGTGCCAGCAGCTTAGATCTTGCCAGGGCTCGTTTAGGTGGCTACACCTTC
CASSLDLARARLGGYTF
>TRBV6-5|TRBD1|TRBJ1-2|.
TGTGCCAGCAGTTACTCCCCGGGACAGGGGAACTATGGCTACACCTTC
CASSYSPGQGNYGYTF
>TRBV4-2|TRBD1|TRBJ2-7|.
TGTGCCAGCAGCCAAAAGACTCGGACAGGGGGCTTCTACGAGCAGTACTTC
CASSQKTRTGGFYEQYF
>TRBV9|.|TRBJ2-5|.
TGTGCCAGCAGCGTAGGCGACACTGGAGAGACCCAGTACTTC
CASSVGDTGETQYF
>TRBV2|TRBD2|TRBJ2-1|.
TGTGCCATCCCTTCTAGCGGGAGGATTCTGGGTGAGCAGTTCTTC
CAIPSSGRILGEQFF
>TRBV19|TRBD2|TRBJ2-7|.
TGTGCCAGTAGTATTCAGACTAGCGGGACTATCAGCGAGCAGTACTTC
CASSIQTSGTISEQYF
>TRBV11-1|.|TRBJ2-7|.
TGTGCCAGCAGCTCAGGGTGGGCCTACGAGCAGTACTTC
CASSSGWAYEQYF
>TRBV7-8|TRBD1|TRBJ1-1|.
TGTGCCAGCAGCTACAGGGGATCGGGCACTGAAGCTTTCTTT
CASSYRGSGTEAFF
>TRBV11-2|.|TRBJ2-1|.
TGTGCCAGCAGCTTAGATAGTCCGACCTACAATGAGCAGTTCTTC
CASSLDSPTYNEQFF